One and the same sample provided the 3 T cell receptor beta chains below, sequenced in a study of blood T cell repertoires in COVID-19. Clones were read by immunoSEQ multiplex PCR, and TCRdb kept only the in-frame ones, dropping some. The sample carries about 140,000 clones, 84% recorded once. The sample taken for sequencing was PBMCs or T cells enriched from blood (not recorded which). These receptors were obtained from a woman between 45 and 60 years old with acute COVID-19.

This rearrangement joins TRBV30 to TRBJ2-5; weak D call: TRBD2 (6 bases). V was cut by 4 bases and J by 4 bases, with 16 bases left in between. CDR3 size: 14 residues. CDR1 and CDR2 (germline): GTSNPN, SVGIG (reference sequence). The CDR3 DNA is TGTGCCTGGAAGGTGGCGGGAATACCAGAGACCCAGTACTTC. It translates to CAWKVAGIPETQYF. Based on the CDR3 plus reference TRBV30 and TRBJ2-5, the full variable domain is SQTIHQWPATLVQPVGSPLSLECTVEGTSNPNLYWYRQAAGRGLQLLFYSVGIGQISSEVPQNLSASRPQDRQFILSSKKLLLSDSGFYLCAWKVAGIPETQYFGPGTRLLVL.

V is TRBV12-3 or TRBV12-4 and J is TRBJ2-1; TRBD2 aligns across 7 bases. V was clipped by 2 bases and J by 10 bases; unmatched bases: 5. The CDR3 covers 13 residues. The DNA of the CDR3 is TGTGCCAGCAGTTTACCCCCCGGGGGGGAGCAGTTCTTC. Residues: CASSLPPGGEQFF.

The chain carries TRBV9 and TRBJ1-2, with TRBD1 as a possible D gene (6 bases). Per the germline V gene, CDR1 is SGDLS and CDR2 is YYNGEE. There are 18 residues in the CDR3. Trimming removed 0 bases from V and 3 bases from J, with 21 bases in between. The CDR3 reads CASSVVEQGPWGDYGYTF. CDR3 DNA sequence: TGTGCCAGCAGCGTAGTCGAACAGGGCCCGTGGGGAGACTATGGCTACACCTTC.